The source of this TCR beta chain is a study of T cells in narcolepsy. Study-wide findings and caveats: Autoreactive clone sequences were missing from some blood memory CD4+ repertoires.

For this clone: Antigen: not known.

CDR3 length: 16 amino acids. Per the germline V gene, CDR1 is KGHSH and CDR2 is LQKENI. Trimming took off 2 bases at V and 0 bases at J, with 11 bases between the two ends. TCRdb's table, derived via immunoSEQ multiplex PCR, lists solely in-frame clones and lacks some. In the table there are under 35,000 clones, over 80% of which are singletons. The sequence was obtained from a human donor in good health. The gene calls are TRBV18 and TRBJ1-3; D is unclear. The sequenced sample consisted of memory (CD45RA-) CD4+ T cells from blood. The CDR3 nucleotides are TGTGCCAGCTCACCATCCCAACCGAGCTCTGGAAACACCATATATTTT. This encodes CASSPSQPSSGNTIYF. Full variable domain (rest looked up from reference TRBV18 and TRBJ1-3): NAGVMQNPRHLVRRRGQEARLRCSPMKGHSHVYWYRQLPEEGLKFMVYLQKENIIDESGMPKERFSAEFPKEGPSILRIQQVVRGDSAAYFCASSPSQPSSGNTIYFGEGSWLTVV.